This T cell receptor (beta chain) comes out of a study of cytomegalovirus exposure and HLA in healthy donors. The germline CDR1 and CDR2 sequences are MNHEY and SVGAGI. CDR3 length equals 16 residues. V lost 2 bases and J lost 0, with 13 bases in between. Profiled with immunoSEQ multiplex PCR; TCRdb holds only in-frame clones, not every one. Altogether approximately 120,000 clones are present, approximately 94% being singletons, with the ten largest covering 1% to 1.5%. Sequenced: PBMCs. The receptor comes from a young woman in good health and CMV-seronegative. V gene TRBV6-5 combines with J gene TRBJ1-1; a weak D match, TRBD1 (5 bases). The CDR3 region is CASSYRAGPMNTEAFF. In DNA, the CDR3 is TGTGCCAGCAGTTACCGGGCGGGGCCTATGAACACTGAAGCTTTCTTT.